This T cell receptor (beta chain) was observed in a study of CXCR3-negative and CXCR3-positive naive CD8 T cells. Study-level points and caveats: Similar TRBV-TRBJ usage was seen in naive cells (both CXCR3-negative and CXCR3-positive), but memory cells differed. The study found CXCR3 expression partially decreased after cryopreservation and ran most assays on fresh PBMCs. The naive subsets expressed comparable surface CD5, and the authors inferred TCR strength from TRB CDR3 properties.

Naive CD8+ T cells displayed a CD45RO-CCR7+CD27+CD95- phenotype. This clonotype is labeled medium-sized based on frequency. Its antigen is still unknown. It was by 5' RACE with UMI labels that the TRB cDNA libraries were prepared. TCRdb processed the 5' RACE reads again and assigns one entry to each CDR3 protein, with no DNA. This sample's table reports approximately 6,500 distinct CDR3 sequences. The CDR3 length is 11 residues. Germline loops: CDR1 SQVTM, CDR2 ANQGSEA. The chain links TRBV29-1 to TRBJ2-1. The material sequenced was naive CXCR3- CD8+ T cells from blood. Subset of the sample: CD45RO-CCR7+CD27+CD95- naive CD8+ T cells lacking CXCR3 (TNR3-). The source is a human donor in good health. Some clones in this sample may be carry-over from other donors' samples. The CDR3 spells CSVTIRDEQFF.